These T cell receptor beta chains were read from a single sample in a study of PD-L1 blockade in urothelial cancer. Measured with immunoSEQ multiplex PCR; TCRdb has only the in-frame clones, and not every one. The sample lists 95,000 to 100,000 clones; roughly 91% were seen once. Here the sequenced sample was PBMCs, taken around atezolizumab (anti-PD-L1) treatment. The receptors were gathered from a man aged 55 to 70 with urothelial cancer. The CDR3 runs from the conserved cysteine through the conserved F or W. A D gene is named only where the DNA matches it firmly. For some rows the clone size is stated as once, few or many, or as a class when expanded; others skip it.

j_call	clone_size	v_call	d_call	cdr3_nt	cdr3_aa
TRBJ1-5	NA	TRBV9	NA	TGTGCCAGCAGCGTAGGGGGGCAGGGGAATCAGCCCCAGCATTTT	CASSVGGQGNQPQHF
TRBJ2-7	NA	TRBV4-1	NA	TGCGCCAGCAGCCAAGGTCAGGTTATCTCCTACGAGCAGTACTTC	CASSQGQVISYEQYF
TRBJ2-7	NA	TRBV19	TRBD2	TGTGCCAGTAGCCTCTCGGGGGAGGGCCTCTACGAGCAGTACTTC	CASSLSGEGLYEQYF
TRBJ2-5	once	TRBV7-6	NA	TGTGCCAGCAGCTGGTATCAGACCGGGTTGACCCAGTACTTC	CASSWYQTGLTQYF
TRBJ2-3	NA	TRBV5-1	NA	TGCGCCAGCAGCTTCGACAGTAGCACAGATACGCAGTATTTT	CASSFDSSTDTQYF
TRBJ1-5	few	TRBV19	TRBD1	TGTGCCAGTAGTGGTGACAGGGGTCTTAGCAATCAGCCCCAGCATTTT	CASSGDRGLSNQPQHF
TRBJ2-3	NA	TRBV10-3	TRBD2	TGTGCCATCACCTCTAGCGGAACAGATACGCAGTATTTT	CAITSSGTDTQYF
TRBJ1-4	NA	TRBV27	TRBD1	TGTGCCAGCGGGACTTGGGACAGGGAAGGAAAACTGTTTTTT	CASGTWDREGKLFF
TRBJ1-1	NA	TRBV18	NA	TGTGCCAGCTCACCACGTCTCGGGGGGGTAGGCACTGAAGCTTTCTTT	CASSPRLGGVGTEAFF
TRBJ1-2	once	TRBV11-3	NA	TGTGCCAGCAGCTCCTCAGGGGTTGGCTACACCTTC	CASSSSGVGYTF
TRBJ2-1	NA	TRBV5-1	TRBD2	TGCGCCAGCAGCTTAAGCGGGACCCACGATGAGCAGTTCTTC	CASSLSGTHDEQFF
TRBJ2-3	NA	TRBV28	TRBD2	TGTGCCAGTGGGGGGGGGATCACAGATACGCAGTATTTT	CASGGGITDTQYF
TRBJ1-1	few	TRBV7-2	NA	TGTGCCAGCGCGCTGGCAGGGAACACTGAAGCTTTCTTT	CASALAGNTEAFF
TRBJ2-1	NA	TRBV7-8	TRBD1	TGTGCCAGCAGCTCCCTCGGGACAGGTGATAACAATGAGCAGTTCTTC	CASSSLGTGDNNEQFF
TRBJ1-5	NA	TRBV27	NA	TGTGCCAGCAGTTTATGGGGCCGCAATCAGCCCCAGCATTTT	CASSLWGRNQPQHF
TRBJ1-3	few	TRBV5-1	TRBD1	TGCGCCAGCAGCTCAGGGGGCCACTCTGGAAACACCATATATTTT	CASSSGGHSGNTIYF
TRBJ2-7	NA	TRBV19	NA	TGTGCCACCCGGGGACCCAGGGGCTCCGAGCAGTACTTC	CATRGPRGSEQYF
TRBJ2-1	NA	TRBV4-2	NA	TGTGCCAGCAGCCAAGACGAGGAAGCCTACAATGAGCAGTTCTTC	CASSQDEEAYNEQFF
TRBJ2-3	NA	TRBV7-3	TRBD2	TGTGCCAGCAGCTATCAGACTAGCGGGAGTGGTCCAGATACGCAGTATTTT	CASSYQTSGSGPDTQYF
TRBJ1-1	once	TRBV28	TRBD1	TGTGCCAGCAGTTCGGACAGGGTTGAAGCTTTCTTT	CASSSDRVEAFF
TRBJ2-3	NA	TRBV2	NA	TGTGCCAGCAGGTCCGGGACTGGCACAGATACGCAGTATTTT	CASRSGTGTDTQYF
TRBJ2-7	NA	TRBV15	TRBD1	TGTGCCACCAGCACCCGGACAGGGGCCGGCGAGCAGTACTTC	CATSTRTGAGEQYF
TRBJ2-7	NA	TRBV18	NA	TGTGCCAGCTCACCAGGGGCAGGTACGACCTACGAGCAGTACTTC	CASSPGAGTTYEQYF
TRBJ2-7	NA	TRBV11-3	TRBD1	TGTGCCAGCAGCCCCTCCGGGACAGGGGGCGAGCAGTACTTC	CASSPSGTGGEQYF
TRBJ1-2	NA	TRBV28	TRBD1	TGTGCCAGCAGACCCGGGACAGGGGCTAACTATGGCTACACCTTC	CASRPGTGANYGYTF
TRBJ2-1	NA	TRBV11-1	NA	TGTGCCAGCAGCCACCAAAGAGATGAGCAGTTCTTC	CASSHQRDEQFF
TRBJ2-7	NA	TRBV28	NA	TGTGCCAGCAGCAACACCTACGAGCAGTACTTC	CASSNTYEQYF
TRBJ1-5	NA	TRBV30	NA	TGTGCCTGGGAGCCAGGGGGCAATCAGCCCCAGCATTTT	CAWEPGGNQPQHF
TRBJ2-3	NA	TRBV12-1	NA	TGTGCCAGCAGCTTTGTCCGGGGGACCTCAGATACGCAGTATTTT	CASSFVRGTSDTQYF
TRBJ2-1	NA	TRBV5-1	TRBD1	TGCGCCAGCAGCTCCTCCGGGACAGGACACAATGAGCAGTTCTTC	CASSSSGTGHNEQFF
TRBJ2-7	NA	TRBV29-1	NA	TGCAGCGCCGGACAGCTTGGGTACGAGCAGTACTTC	CSAGQLGYEQYF
TRBJ2-7	once	TRBV27	TRBD1	TGTGCCAGCAGGGACAGGGCCCGGGACGAGCAGTACTTC	CASRDRARDEQYF
TRBJ1-2	NA	TRBV2	TRBD1	TGTGCCAGCAGTGACGCGAGACAGGGGGCAGAAGGCTACACCTTC	CASSDARQGAEGYTF
TRBJ1-5	NA	TRBV23-1	TRBD1	TGCGCCAGCAGTGGGAGACAGGGCAGAGTGTGCAATCAGCCCCAGCATTTT	CASSGRQGRVCNQPQHF
TRBJ2-3	NA	TRBV19	TRBD1	TGTGCCAGTAGTACGACAGGGGGCACAGATACGCAGTATTTT	CASSTTGGTDTQYF
TRBJ2-2	NA	TRBV7-9	NA	TGTGCCAGCAGCTTTCATCCAGGTGCGAACACCGGGGAGCTGTTTTTT	CASSFHPGANTGELFF
TRBJ2-4	NA	TRBV5-4	NA	TGTGCCAGCAGCTCCCTAGCCAAAAACATTCAGTACTTC	CASSSLAKNIQYF
TRBJ2-1	NA	TRBV7-9	TRBD2	TGTGCCAGCAGCTTAGACGCAGCGGGGTACAATGAGCAGTTCTTC	CASSLDAAGYNEQFF
TRBJ2-7	NA	TRBV15	TRBD2	TGTGCCACCAGCGGGGGGGACGGCTCCTACGAGCAGTACTTC	CATSGGDGSYEQYF
TRBJ2-5	NA	TRBV11-3	TRBD2	TGTGCCAGCAGCTTAGAGATCAGGCGGGGGTCCCAAGAGACCCAGTACTTC	CASSLEIRRGSQETQYF
TRBJ1-2	NA	TRBV7-3	NA	TGTGCCAGCAGCAGGGGACTTAACTATGGCTACACCTTC	CASSRGLNYGYTF
TRBJ2-1	NA	TRBV10-1	TRBD2	TGCGCCAGCAGCCGGACTAGCGGGGGCAATGAGCAGTTCTTC	CASSRTSGGNEQFF
TRBJ1-1	once	TRBV28	NA	TGTGCCAGCAGTTCTCAGGGACTTGAAGCTTTCTTT	CASSSQGLEAFF
TRBJ2-7	NA	TRBV4-3	NA	TGCGCCAGCAGCCAAGATCTGAGTACCGCTGGAGGGGAGCAGTACTTC	CASSQDLSTAGGEQYF
TRBJ2-1	few	TRBV5-4	TRBD2	TGTGCCAGCAAGACGGGAGGTTTCTCCTACAATGAGCAGTTCTTC	CASKTGGFSYNEQFF
TRBJ2-2	few	TRBV28	TRBD2	TGTGCCAGCAGTCTCGGGACTAGCGGTCGCCCCGGGGAGCTGTTTTTT	CASSLGTSGRPGELFF
TRBJ2-2	NA	TRBV6-6	NA	TGTGCCAGCAGTTACTCGCGGCAGAGCACCGGGGAGCTGTTTTTT	CASSYSRQSTGELFF
TRBJ1-6	NA	TRBV7-8	NA	TGTGCCAGCAGCCCACGGGTTAGCGGGAGCTCCTATAATTCACCCCTCCACTTT	CASSPRVSGSSYNSPLHF
TRBJ1-1	NA	TRBV29-1	NA	TGCAGCGCACTGGACAGATCGATCACTGAAGCTTTCTTT	CSALDRSITEAFF
TRBJ1-1	NA	TRBV25-1	NA	TGTGCCAGCAGTGGAAGAGCGGGGCAGAACACTGAAGCTTTCTTT	CASSGRAGQNTEAFF
TRBJ2-7	few	TRBV21-1	NA	TGTGCCAGCAGCAAGCGGGGACTAGCGGGGTCCTACGAGCAGTACTTC	CASSKRGLAGSYEQYF
TRBJ2-7	NA	TRBV5-1	TRBD1	TGCGCCAGCAGCCCCGGAACAGGGGGCCGCGACGAGCAGTACTTC	CASSPGTGGRDEQYF
TRBJ1-2	NA	TRBV4-2	NA	TGTGCCAGCAGCCAAGCTGGGGGGGGCGGATCTAACTATGGCTACACCTTC	CASSQAGGGGSNYGYTF
TRBJ1-2	NA	TRBV5-1	TRBD1	TGCGCCAGCAGCTTCGGACAGGATAACTATGGCTACACCTTC	CASSFGQDNYGYTF
TRBJ2-3	NA	TRBV5-1	TRBD1	TGCGCCAGCAGCCGAGTAGGGGGCGGCACAGATACGCAGTATTTT	CASSRVGGGTDTQYF